The rows below give T cell receptor beta chains drawn from one sample of a study of T-cell reconstitution after alpha-beta-depleted transplantation in children. Each CDR3 protein is one row after TCRdb ran MiXCR on the PCR reads. Of 750,000 to 950,000 distinct CDR3 sequences in the sample, approximately 15% were seen once. The sequenced sample was PBMCs, mostly from graft donor cells, obtained 360 days after TCRalphabeta/CD19-depleted stem cell transplant. Receptors were obtained from a male patient aged 10-17 years who had a stem cell transplant for acute lymphoblastic leukemia, so the T cells may come from the graft donor. The CDR3 runs from the conserved cysteine through the conserved F or W. The D gene is left open where the match is weak. Part of the rows lack a size; the others show once, few, many or a class for expanded clones.

V	J	D	size	DNA	CDR3
TRBV4-1	TRBJ2-5	NA	NA	TGCGCCAGCAGCCAAGGGAGGGGGGGCGTGAGAGGTGCTGAGACCCAGTACTTC	CASSQGRGGVRGAETQYF
TRBV9	TRBJ1-6	TRBD1	many	TGTGCCAGCAGCCCACCGGGACAGCCTAATTCACCCCTCCACTTT	CASSPPGQPNSPLHF
TRBV18	TRBJ2-4	NA	NA	TGTGCCAGCTCACCGGGACAGGGAAGTGGAGTAGCGGGAGCTTTTCCCAAAAACATTCAGTACTTC	CASSPGQGSGVAGAFPKNIQYF
TRBV5-1	TRBJ2-1	TRBD2	few	TGCGCCAGCAGCTCACAGGGACTAGCGGGGAACAATGAGCAGTTCTTC	CASSSQGLAGNNEQFF
TRBV12-3/TRBV12-4	TRBJ2-1	NA	NA	TGTGCCAGCAGCTGGTTGGCCTATCCCCCTAGCTCCTACAATGAGCAGTTCTTC	CASSWLAYPPSSYNEQFF
TRBV12-3/TRBV12-4	TRBJ2-2	NA	few	TGTGCCAGCATCGAGGGCGGGGAGCTGTTTTTT	CASIEGGELFF
TRBV2	TRBJ2-7	TRBD2	NA	TGTGCCAGCAGTGTCCTAGCGGGAGTAGCGCGTGAGCAGTACTTC	CASSVLAGVAREQYF
TRBV20-1	TRBJ2-7	NA	NA	TGCAGTGCTGTAAATCCAGGGGCAGGTAGATCCTACGAGCAGTACTTC	CSAVNPGAGRSYEQYF
TRBV5-1	TRBJ2-1	NA	NA	TGCGCCAGCAGCTTGGCCGCCAGCTCCAGCTACAATGAGCAGTTCTTC	CASSLAASSSYNEQFF
TRBV7-3	TRBJ2-5	TRBD2	few	TGTGCCAGCAGCTTAGTCTCGTTGGAGGGAGGGGAGACCCAGTACTTC	CASSLVSLEGGETQYF
TRBV20-1	TRBJ2-5	NA	few	TGCAGTGCCCGAGGACATGAAGAGACCCAGTACTTC	CSARGHEETQYF
TRBV7-3	TRBJ2-3	TRBD2	few	TGTGCCAGCAGCATTAGCGGGCCCACAGATACGCAGTATTTT	CASSISGPTDTQYF
TRBV20-1	TRBJ2-1	TRBD2	NA	TGCAGTGCTCCCCTCGGCGGGAGGGGGGATGAGCAGTTCTTC	CSAPLGGRGDEQFF
TRBV5-1	TRBJ2-7	NA	NA	TGCGCCAGCAGCCAAAGACTAGGGGTGGGCGAGCAGTACTTC	CASSQRLGVGEQYF
TRBV5-1	TRBJ2-7	NA	many	TGCGCCAGCAGGCGGGACGGCTACGAGCAGTACTTC	CASRRDGYEQYF
TRBV5-4	TRBJ2-1	TRBD2	few	TGTGCCAGCAGCTTGGACGGGAGGGCCACGGGGAATGAGCAGTTCTTC	CASSLDGRATGNEQFF
TRBV5-1	TRBJ2-5	NA	NA	TGCGCCAGCCAACGGGATCCAGATTGGGGGAACGGAGAGACCCAGTACTTC	CASQRDPDWGNGETQYF
TRBV6-1	TRBJ2-3	NA	few	TGTGCCAGCAGTGTGGGACTCCGGGCAGATACGCAGTATTTT	CASSVGLRADTQYF
TRBV28	TRBJ2-5	NA	NA	TGTGCCAGCAGTTGGGGGGACGTACAAGAGACCCAGTACTTC	CASSWGDVQETQYF
TRBV6-5	TRBJ1-1	TRBD1	NA	TGTGCCAGCAGTTACGACGACAGGGGACCTGAAGCTTTCTTT	CASSYDDRGPEAFF
TRBV18	TRBJ1-1	TRBD1	few	TGTGCCAGCTCACGATACCCGAGGACAGGGGCCGGGAACACTGAAGCTTTCTTT	CASSRYPRTGAGNTEAFF
TRBV12-3/TRBV12-4	TRBJ2-1	NA	few	TGTGCCAGCAGGCGGCTAGCGACCAATGAGCAGTTCTTC	CASRRLATNEQFF
TRBV7-8	TRBJ2-5	NA	NA	TGTGCCAGCAGCTTAGCGCTCACAGGTTGGAAGGTGGAGACCCAGTACTTC	CASSLALTGWKVETQYF
TRBV25-1	TRBJ1-1	NA	NA	TGTGCCAGCAGTGAAGCAGGGAGGGAGACTGAAGCTTTCTTT	CASSEAGRETEAFF
TRBV11-2	TRBJ2-4	NA	NA	TGTGCCAGCAGCTCTATTGCCAAAAACATTCAGTACTTC	CASSSIAKNIQYF
TRBV5-1	TRBJ2-7	TRBD1	NA	TGCGCCAGCACCCTTTGGCCCCCTAACAGGGGGCCCTACGAGCAGTACTTC	CASTLWPPNRGPYEQYF
TRBV7-2	TRBJ2-5	TRBD2	NA	TGTGCCAGCAGCCACCTAGCGGGAGGAGTAGAGACCCAGTACTTC	CASSHLAGGVETQYF
TRBV2	TRBJ2-1	TRBD2	few	TGTGCCAGCAGTGTCCTGACTAGCGGGAGAGGGGACAATGAGCAGTTCTTC	CASSVLTSGRGDNEQFF
TRBV10-2	TRBJ2-2	NA	NA	TGCGCCAGCAGTATTTCTAGCGCCGGGGAGCTGTTTTTT	CASSISSAGELFF
TRBV10-3	TRBJ2-5	TRBD2	few	TGTGCCATCAGTGGTACTAGCGGGAGGGAGGAGACCCAGTACTTC	CAISGTSGREETQYF
TRBV10-3	TRBJ2-1	TRBD2	NA	TGTGCCATCACCCTCGGAAGCGGGAGGTATGATGAGCAGTTCTTC	CAITLGSGRYDEQFF
TRBV12-3/TRBV12-4	TRBJ2-7	TRBD2	few	TGTGCCAGCAGCCCGCAGGGACTAGCGGGAGTACGTGAGCAGTACTTC	CASSPQGLAGVREQYF
TRBV20-1	TRBJ2-2	TRBD1	many	TGCAGTGCCACCAACCCGGGACAGGGGAGCACCGGGGAGCTGTTTTTT	CSATNPGQGSTGELFF
TRBV5-1	TRBJ2-7	NA	NA	TGCGCCAGCAGCTTGGACAGGGCCGTTCTAAACGACGAGCAGTACTTC	CASSLDRAVLNDEQYF
TRBV9	TRBJ1-1	TRBD1	NA	TGTGCCAGCAGCGTAGAGTCTGAGGGGTGGGGACAGCCGAACACTGAAGCTTTCTTT	CASSVESEGWGQPNTEAFF
TRBV5-1	TRBJ1-5	NA	NA	TGCGCCAGCAGCACTAGGACGGGGGCAAGCAATCAGCCCCAGCATTTT	CASSTRTGASNQPQHF
TRBV18	TRBJ2-1	NA	NA	TGTGCCAGCGTCCTAGGGGCGGGACGCGTCAATGAGCAGTTCTTC	CASVLGAGRVNEQFF
TRBV11-2	TRBJ2-1	TRBD2	NA	TGTGCCAGCAGCTTCGGAGGTAGCGGGATCTATGAGCAGTTCTTC	CASSFGGSGIYEQFF
TRBV27	TRBJ2-7	NA	few	TGTGCCAGCGGGGGGACGAGGGATTACGAGCAGTACTTC	CASGGTRDYEQYF
TRBV20-1	TRBJ2-6	NA	NA	TGCTGTGCGTGGGTCAGGGGGGGGACCTCTTGGGCCAACGTCCTGACTTTC	CCAWVRGGTSWANVLTF
TRBV2	TRBJ2-2	NA	NA	TGTGCCAGCACCCGGGGGACAAGATACACCGGGGAGCTGTTTTTT	CASTRGTRYTGELFF
TRBV4-1	TRBJ2-3	TRBD2	many	TGCGCCAGCAGCCAGCCCGGGACTAGCGGCAGCACAGATACGCAGTATTTT	CASSQPGTSGSTDTQYF
TRBV7-7	TRBJ2-3	TRBD2	few	TGTGCCAGCAGCTTAGATCGGCGCGGGGGTACAGATACGCAGTATTTT	CASSLDRRGGTDTQYF
TRBV7-3	TRBJ2-1	NA	NA	TGTGCCAGCAGCTTACGGGGACTCAGAACCGAGCAGTTCTTC	CASSLRGLRTEQFF
TRBV29-1	TRBJ2-4	NA	NA	TGCAGCGTTCGGCCGCAGGGAAGAGCCAAAAACATTCAGTACTTC	CSVRPQGRAKNIQYF
TRBV4-1	TRBJ2-5	NA	NA	TGCGCCAGCAGCCAAGTCCCCTTTGTGGAGACCCAGTACTTC	CASSQVPFVETQYF
TRBV20-1	TRBJ2-1	TRBD2	NA	TGCAGTGCAACCTGGCTCCGACTAGCGTGGAATGAGCAGTTCTTC	CSATWLRLAWNEQFF
TRBV4-1	TRBJ2-1	NA	NA	TGCGCCAGCAGCCTGATGGGCAGGGCCCTCTGGGATGAGCAGTTCTTC	CASSLMGRALWDEQFF
TRBV5-1	TRBJ2-7	NA	NA	TGCGCCAGCAGCTTTACAGCAACCTCCTACGAGCAGTACTTC	CASSFTATSYEQYF
TRBV7-2	TRBJ2-7	NA	few	TGTGCCAGCAGCTTAATCTCAGGATTTGGGCAGTACGAGCAGTACTTC	CASSLISGFGQYEQYF
TRBV9	TRBJ2-1	NA	NA	TGTGCCAGCAGTCTTGGCTCAGTAACCAATGAGCAGTTCTTC	CASSLGSVTNEQFF
TRBV5-1	TRBJ2-1	NA	many	TGCGCCAGCACCTCCGGAGGCGCCTTCTCCTACAATGAGCAGTTCTTC	CASTSGGAFSYNEQFF
TRBV11-3	TRBJ2-1	TRBD2	few	TGTGCCAGCAGCTTAGCCAAGACTAGCGCCTACAATGAGCAGTTCTTC	CASSLAKTSAYNEQFF
TRBV3-1	TRBJ2-7	NA	NA	TGTGCCAGCAGCCAAGGCCGGGACGGCCTTTTCTACGAGCAGTACTTC	CASSQGRDGLFYEQYF
TRBV29-1	TRBJ2-5	NA	NA	TGCAGCGTAACAGGGTGGTCTGGGGAGACCCAGTACTTC	CSVTGWSGETQYF
TRBV9	TRBJ1-1	NA	NA	TGTGCCAGCAATCCGGTAACTGAAGCTTTCTTT	CASNPVTEAFF
TRBV29-1	TRBJ2-7	NA	many	TGCAGCGTGGGCTGGGGCTCCTACGAGCAGTACTTC	CSVGWGSYEQYF
TRBV20-1	TRBJ2-3	TRBD2	NA	TGCAGTGCTAGGGCCCATCCTGGCGGGAGGGCCCATGGGGATACGCAGTATTTT	CSARAHPGGRAHGDTQYF
TRBV7-8	TRBJ2-1	NA	few	TGTGCCAGCAGCTTAGTACCAACCCCCTACAATGAGCAGTTCTTC	CASSLVPTPYNEQFF
TRBV20-1	TRBJ2-7	TRBD2	few	TGCAGTGCTAAACCACTTCTAGCGGGTGATTATTACGAGCAGTACTTC	CSAKPLLAGDYYEQYF